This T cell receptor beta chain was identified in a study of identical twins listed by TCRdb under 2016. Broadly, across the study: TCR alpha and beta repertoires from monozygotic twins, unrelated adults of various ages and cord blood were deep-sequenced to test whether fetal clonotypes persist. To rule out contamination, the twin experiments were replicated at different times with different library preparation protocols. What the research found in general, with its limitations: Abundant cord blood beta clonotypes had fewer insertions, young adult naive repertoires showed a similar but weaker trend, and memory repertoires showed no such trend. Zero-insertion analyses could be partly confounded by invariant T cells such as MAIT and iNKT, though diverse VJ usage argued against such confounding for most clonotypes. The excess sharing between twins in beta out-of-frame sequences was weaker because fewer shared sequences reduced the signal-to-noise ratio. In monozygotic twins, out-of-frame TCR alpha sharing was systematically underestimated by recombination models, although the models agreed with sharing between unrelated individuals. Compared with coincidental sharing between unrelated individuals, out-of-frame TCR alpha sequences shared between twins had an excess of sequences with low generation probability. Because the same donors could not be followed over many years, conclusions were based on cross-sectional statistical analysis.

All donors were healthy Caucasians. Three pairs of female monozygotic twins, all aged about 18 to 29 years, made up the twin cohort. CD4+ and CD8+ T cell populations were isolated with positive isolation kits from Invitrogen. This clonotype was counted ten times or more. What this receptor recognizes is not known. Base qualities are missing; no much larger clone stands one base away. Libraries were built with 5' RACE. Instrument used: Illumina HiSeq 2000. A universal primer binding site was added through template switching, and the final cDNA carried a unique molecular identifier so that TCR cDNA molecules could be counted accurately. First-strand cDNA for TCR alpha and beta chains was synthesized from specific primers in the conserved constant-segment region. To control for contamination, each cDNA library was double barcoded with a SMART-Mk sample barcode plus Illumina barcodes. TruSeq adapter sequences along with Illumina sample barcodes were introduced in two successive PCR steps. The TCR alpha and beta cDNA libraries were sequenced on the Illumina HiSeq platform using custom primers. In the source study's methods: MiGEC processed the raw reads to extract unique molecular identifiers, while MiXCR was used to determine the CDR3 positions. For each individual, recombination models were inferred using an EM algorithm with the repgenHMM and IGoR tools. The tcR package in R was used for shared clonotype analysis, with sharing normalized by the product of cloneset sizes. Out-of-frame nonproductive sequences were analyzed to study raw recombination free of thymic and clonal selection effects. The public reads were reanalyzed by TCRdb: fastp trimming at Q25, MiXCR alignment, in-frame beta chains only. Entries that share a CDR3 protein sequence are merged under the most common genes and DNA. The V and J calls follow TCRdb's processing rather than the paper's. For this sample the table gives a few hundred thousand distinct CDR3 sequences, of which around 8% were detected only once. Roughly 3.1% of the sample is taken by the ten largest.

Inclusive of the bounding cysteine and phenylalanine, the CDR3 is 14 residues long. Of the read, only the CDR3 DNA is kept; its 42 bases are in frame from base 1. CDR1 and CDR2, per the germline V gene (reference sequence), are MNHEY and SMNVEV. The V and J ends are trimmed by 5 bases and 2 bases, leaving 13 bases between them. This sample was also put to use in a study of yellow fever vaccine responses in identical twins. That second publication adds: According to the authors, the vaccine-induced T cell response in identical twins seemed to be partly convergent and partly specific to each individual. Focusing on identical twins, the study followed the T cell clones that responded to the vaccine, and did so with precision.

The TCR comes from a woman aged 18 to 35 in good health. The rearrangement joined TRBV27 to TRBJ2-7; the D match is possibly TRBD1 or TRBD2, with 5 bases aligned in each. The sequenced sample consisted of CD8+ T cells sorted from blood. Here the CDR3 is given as CASSSRDQPYEQYF. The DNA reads TGTGCCAGCAGTAGCCGGGACCAACCCTACGAGCAGTACTTC.